The entry that follows covers one T cell receptor (beta chain) sequence. Naive CD8 cells lacked CD45RO, underwent positive selection for CCR7 and left out terminally differentiated effector memory CD45RA+ cells. J lost 7 bases, V lost 0 bases, and 8 bases had no gene match. The germline V gene has CDR1 SGHAT and CDR2 FQNNGV. The CDR3 consists of 15 residues. The authors' processing: ImmunoSEQ junction-only sequences lacked quality scores, so their filtering differed. The repertoire was sequenced with immunoSEQ multiplex PCR; TCRdb's copy has only in-frame clones and lacks some. Clone size and V and J calls were adopted from that table, with D and trimming inferred from the DNA. The sample carries about 1,900,000 clones, about 95% recorded once. The sample comes from a study of shared clonotypes between healthy human individuals. For the study at large: For every donor, three CD4 naive, three CD4 memory, two CD8 naive and one CD8 memory plates were used.

This chain uses TRBV11-2 with TRBJ2-7; 8 bases agree with TRBD1. This sequence was found in a man between 18 and 35 years old in good health. What was sequenced was naive CD8+ T cells sorted from blood. CDR3 sequence reads: CASSLDSDRVREQYF. CDR3 DNA: TGTGCCAGCAGCTTAGATTCGGACAGGGTAAGGGAGCAGTACTTC.